This T cell receptor (beta chain) was obtained from a study of response to subunit inactivated influenza vaccine. Findings and caveats of the study: The authors put forward the suggestion that each seasonal influenza vaccination may bring in only a limited number of new T cells.

This clonotype was counted only a few times. The antigen is not known. A single record per CDR3 protein comes from TCRdb applying MiXCR to the RT-PCR reads. This sample has hundreds of thousands of distinct CDR3 sequences; 6.5% to 8% occur once, and the top ten carry 10% to 15%. This material consisted of PBMCs from blood, taken 23 to 25 months after vaccination. The clonotype comes from a man aged 50 to 69 who received an inactivated influenza vaccine.

CDR3 bases: TGCGCCAGCAGCCAAACTAGCGGGTACACAGATACGCAGTATTTT. Encoded protein: CASSQTSGYTDTQYF. J is TRBJ2-3 and V is TRBV5-1, with 9 bases identical to TRBD2. Germline V gene sequence: CDR1 SGHRS, CDR2 YFSETQ. V shed 4 bases and J 2 bases; nucleotides not matched to a gene: 5. The CDR3 runs to 15 residues.